The 27 T cell receptor beta chains below come from one sample, sequenced in a study of blood T cell repertoires in COVID-19. This table comes from immunoSEQ multiplex PCR, and its TCRdb copy is limited to in-frame clones, with some not included. The sample records 200,000 to 250,000 clones, roughly 88% being singletons. The material sequenced was PBMCs or T cells enriched from blood (not recorded which). The receptors were gathered from a woman aged 30 to 39 who had been exposed to COVID-19.

The rearrangement joins TRBV19 to TRBJ1-3; TRBD1 matches at 8 bases. The CDR3 is 19 amino acids. V dropped 7 bases and J dropped 0; count of bases not matched to a gene: 17. Germline V gives CDR1 LNHDA, CDR2 SQIVND (reference sequence). The CDR3 loop reads CASTKPDRGRANSGNTIYF. The CDR3 nucleotides are TGTGCCAGTACTAAACCTGACAGGGGAAGAGCCAACTCTGGAAACACCATATATTTT.

The chain combines TRBV29-1 with TRBJ1-5; the match to TRBD1 covers 7 bases. This CDR3 has 14 amino acids. V shed 6 bases and J 2 bases; nucleotides not matched to a gene: 7. Germline lookup yields CDR1 SQVTM and CDR2 ANQGSEA. CDR3 bases: TGCAGCGTCTCGACAGGGACTGGCAATCAGCCCCAGCATTTT. It codes for CSVSTGTGNQPQHF.

The V gene is TRBV9, the J gene TRBJ1-3, with D possibly being TRBD1 (6 bases). The CDR3 is made up of 16 amino acids. Germline V gene data show CDR1 as SGDLS and CDR2 as YYNGEE. V lost 4 bases and J lost 0, with 14 bases in between. The CDR3 coding sequence is TGTGCCAGCAGCTCCGATCAGGGGATCTCTGGAAACACCATATATTTT. Its translation is CASSSDQGISGNTIYF.

This sequence joins TRBV29-1 and TRBJ2-7; D is uncertain. This CDR3 comprises 12 residues. V lost 4 bases and J lost 4, with 11 bases in between. Per the germline V gene, CDR1 is SQVTM and CDR2 is ANQGSEA. CDR3 bases: TGCAGCGTTGTAGACGGGTTGTACGAGCAGTACTTC. Protein sequence: CSVVDGLYEQYF.

V usage is TRBV6-5 and J usage is TRBJ2-2; 9 nucleotides align to TRBD1. Germline lookup yields CDR1 MNHEY and CDR2 SVGAGI. This CDR3 contains 14 residues. The V and J ends lost 5 bases and 6 bases, in that order; junction bases with no gene match: 4. This CDR3 is CASSTGTGSGELFF. The CDR3 DNA sequence: TGTGCCAGCAGTACAGGGACAGGGTCCGGGGAGCTGTTTTTT.

This chain links TRBV30 with TRBJ1-2; D perhaps matches TRBD1 (6 bases). CDR3 size: 13 residues. From germline, CDR1 is GTSNPN and CDR2 SVGIG (reference sequence). V was clipped by 2 bases and J by 4 bases, with 11 bases between them. CDR3 protein: CAWSPGASYGYTF. Here the CDR3 DNA reads TGTGCCTGGAGTCCAGGGGCCAGCTATGGCTACACCTTC.

This clone was picked up one time. Other nucleotide sequences from this sample produce the same CDR3. The V gene is TRBV4-1, the J gene TRBJ1-2; D uncertain. V shed 1 base and J shed 5 bases, with 8 bases lying between them. The CDR3 consists of 13 residues. The germline V gene encodes CDR1 MGHRA and CDR2 YSYEKL. The CDR3 spells CASSQGTGYGYTF. In DNA form, the CDR3 reads TGCGCCAGCAGCCAAGGGACTGGGTATGGCTACACCTTC.

The genes are TRBV6-4 and TRBJ2-3; D not resolved. V was pared by 6 bases and J by 2 bases, with 12 bases between. This CDR3 spans 14 amino acids. Germline lookup yields CDR1 MRHNA and CDR2 SNTAGT. The CDR3 loop reads CASSTEPNTDTQYF. CDR3 sequence (DNA): TGTGCCAGCAGCACAGAGCCCAACACAGATACGCAGTATTTT.

The chain combines TRBV11-2 with TRBJ1-3; TRBD1 is a possible D gene (6 bases). The CDR3 has 16 residues. CDR1 and CDR2 (germline): SGHAT, FQNNGV. V gave up 3 bases and J gave up 1 base, with 13 bases separating them. CDR3 loop: CASSFTGRVSGNTIYF. CDR3 nucleotides: TGTGCCAGCAGCTTTACAGGGAGGGTTTCTGGAAACACCATATATTTT.

This clone was seen a single time. V gene TRBV9 combines with J gene TRBJ2-7; 9 bases fit TRBD1. Per the germline V gene, CDR1 is SGDLS and CDR2 is YYNGEE. This CDR3 is 15 amino acids long. J was trimmed by 5 bases and V by 0 bases; bases with no gene match: 6. CDR3 residues: CASSVGTGGTNEQYF. CDR3 sequence (DNA): TGTGCCAGCAGCGTAGGTACAGGGGGCACAAACGAGCAGTACTTC.

The chain has TRBV5-6 and TRBJ2-7; 7 bases fit TRBD1. Germline assignment: CDR1 SGHDT and CDR2 YYEEEE. This CDR3 has 13 residues. With V trimmed by 3 bases and J by 5 bases, 5 bases remained unmatched. CDR3 sequence: CASSWETGHEQYF. CDR3 sequence (DNA): TGTGCCAGCAGCTGGGAGACAGGGCACGAGCAGTACTTC.

Concerning this clone itself: Other DNA sequences within the sample encode an identical CDR3. The chain carries TRBV7-9 and TRBJ1-5; TRBD1 is a possible D gene (6 bases). Germline assignment: CDR1 SEHNR and CDR2 FQNEAQ (reference sequence). The CDR3 is 15 residues long. V was cut by 5 bases and J by 5 bases, with 16 bases left in between. The CDR3 reads CASSLDGTRDQPQHF. Written as DNA, the CDR3 is TGTGCCAGCAGCCTCGACGGGACAAGGGATCAGCCCCAGCATTTT. The variable domain in full, completed from reference TRBV7-9 and TRBJ1-5, reads DTGVSQNPRHKITKRGQNVTFRCDPISEHNRLYWYRQTLGQGPEFLTYFQNEAQLEKSRLLSDRFSAERPKGSFSTLEIQRTEQGDSAMYLCASSLDGTRDQPQHFGDGTRLSIL.

The chain links TRBV12-5 to TRBJ1-1; D gene ambiguous. The V end lost 3 bases, the J end lost 5 bases, and 4 bases lay between the germline ends. Looked up from germline, CDR1 is LGHNT and CDR2 is FRNRAP. The length of the CDR3 is 11 residues. CDR3 bases: TGTGCTAGTGGTTTACAGACTGAAGCTTTCTTT. Translation gives CASGLQTEAFF.

The rearrangement links TRBV6-5 to TRBJ1-3, with TRBD1 as a possible D gene (6 bases). Germline V gives CDR1 MNHEY, CDR2 SVGAGI. The ends were cut back, 4 bases at V and 7 bases at J, with 14 bases in the middle. This CDR3 contains 14 residues. DNA for the CDR3: TGTGCCAGCAGTTGGGGGCCGTGGGCGAACACCATATATTTT. Amino acids: CASSWGPWANTIYF.

This chain links TRBV27 with TRBJ1-6; D is undetermined. Trimming removed 6 bases from V and 7 bases from J, with 16 bases in between. The germline CDR1 and CDR2 sequences are MNHEY and SMNVEV (reference sequence). The length of the CDR3 is 15 residues. As DNA, the CDR3 is TGTGCCAGCAGCTTTGCGGGAATGGTAAATTCACCCCTCCACTTT. Protein sequence: CASSFAGMVNSPLHF.

J is TRBJ2-2 and V is TRBV7-8; TRBD2 matches at 9 bases. The J segment lost 5 bases and the V segment lost 0 bases, leaving 1 base of the junction unmatched. Per germline, CDR1 SGHVS and CDR2 FQNEAQ. This CDR3 has 15 residues. The CDR3 coding sequence is TGTGCCAGCAGCTTAGCTAGCGGGAGAACCGGGGAGCTGTTTTTT. Its translation: CASSLASGRTGELFF.

In DNA, the CDR3 is TGCAGTGCTAGTCGTACTAGCGGTGCTTACGAGCAGTACTTC. This translates into CSASRTSGAYEQYF. The chain joins TRBV20-1 to TRBJ2-7, with 8 bases that match TRBD2. The germline CDR1 and CDR2 sequences are DFQATT and SNEGSKA (reference sequence). The CDR3 runs 14 residues. The J segment lost 4 bases and the V segment lost 3 bases, leaving 8 bases of the junction unmatched.

V is TRBV29-1 and J is TRBJ1-1; no reliable D call. The CDR3 runs to 12 residues. The germline CDR1 and CDR2 sequences are SQVTM and ANQGSEA. Trimming removed 4 bases at V and 5 bases at J, with 11 bases between. The CDR3 sequence is CSVALMETEAFF. The CDR3 DNA reads as TGCAGCGTTGCCTTAATGGAGACTGAAGCTTTCTTT. The whole variable domain, remainder taken from reference TRBV29-1 and TRBJ1-1, is SAVISQKPSRDICQRGTSLTIQCQVDSQVTMMFWYRQQPGQSLTLIATANQGSEATYESGFVIDKFPISRPNLTFSTLTVSNMSPEDSSIYLCSVALMETEAFFGQGTRLTVV.

This clone was detected once. This rearrangement joins TRBV3-1 (or the pseudogene TRBV3-2) to TRBJ2-5, with 10 bases lining up with TRBD1. The CDR3 is made up of 18 amino acids. In germline, CDR1 is LGHDT, CDR2 YNNKEL (reference sequence). Trimming took 0 bases from V and 5 from J; bases not matched to a gene: 12. This CDR3 is CASSQDLWGTGVGETQYF. For the CDR3, the DNA is TGTGCCAGCAGCCAAGATCTTTGGGGGACAGGGGTCGGGGAGACCCAGTACTTC.

V and J are TRBV10-3 and TRBJ2-3; 8 bases are a match to TRBD2. V was pared by 4 bases and J by 5 bases, with 2 bases of the junction left unmatched. The CDR3 extends over 13 amino acids. Germline values: CDR1 ENHRY, CDR2 SYGVKD. In DNA, the CDR3 is TGTGCCATCAGTGGAGCGGGAGTAGATACGCAGTATTTT. Translated, it gives CAISGAGVDTQYF.

The V call is TRBV19, the J call TRBJ1-1; no reliable D call. Germline V gene data show CDR1 as LNHDA and CDR2 as SQIVND (reference sequence). The CDR3 covers 13 residues. V gave up 5 bases and J gave up 0 bases, with 7 bases separating them. The CDR3 sequence: CASSQAVNTEAFF. The CDR3 DNA is TGTGCCAGTAGTCAGGCAGTGAACACTGAAGCTTTCTTT. Looking up the rest from reference TRBV19 and TRBJ1-1 gives the full variable domain: DGGITQSPKYLFRKEGQNVTLSCEQNLNHDAMYWYRQDPGQGLRLIYYSQIVNDFQKGDIAEGYSVSREKKESFPLTVTSAQKNPTAFYLCASSQAVNTEAFFGQGTRLTVV.

The rearrangement uses TRBV5-4 and TRBJ2-1; D perhaps matches TRBD2 (7 bases). This CDR3 has 16 amino acids. Germline V lookup: CDR1 SGHNT, CDR2 YYREEE (reference sequence). The V end was cut by 4 bases, the J end by 4 bases, with 18 bases between. The chain's CDR3 is CASSPRGGGPYNEQFF. In DNA, the CDR3 is TGTGCCAGCAGCCCCCGAGGGGGAGGGCCTTACAATGAGCAGTTCTTC.

CDR3 sequence reads: CSADRGDTEAFF. The CDR3 DNA is TGCAGCGCGGACAGGGGGGACACTGAAGCTTTCTTT. This chain connects TRBV29-1 to TRBJ1-1; 10 positions agree with TRBD1. Germline V gene lookup returns CDR1 SQVTM and CDR2 ANQGSEA. With 7 bases clipped from V and 3 bases from J, the junction kept 2 bases outside the gene matches. The CDR3 sequence is 12 residues long.

This clone was observed once. The chain carries TRBV24-1 and TRBJ2-3; 10 bases are shared with TRBD2. CDR3 length equals 15 residues. V lost 3 bases and J lost 4; bases outside the gene matches: 3. The germline gives CDR1 KGHDR, CDR2 SFDVKD. CDR3 sequence (DNA): TGTGCCACCAGTGATAGCGGGAGGGCCCCAGATACGCAGTATTTT. It specifies CATSDSGRAPDTQYF.

The chain joins TRBV27 to TRBJ1-6; TRBD1 might be the D (6 bases). From germline, CDR1 is MNHEY and CDR2 SMNVEV (reference sequence). V gave up 4 bases and J gave up 3 bases, with 10 bases separating them. CDR3 length equals 15 residues. For the CDR3, the DNA is TGTGCCAGCAGTTCAGGGGATCGCTATAATTCACCCCTCCACTTT. Translation: CASSSGDRYNSPLHF.

The rearrangement uses TRBV15 and TRBJ2-1; perhaps TRBD1 as D (6 bases). V was trimmed by 0 bases and J by 6 bases, leaving 12 bases between them. Germline CDR1 and CDR2: LNHNV and YYDKDF (reference sequence). CDR3 length: 15 residues. In nucleotides, the CDR3 is TGTGCCACCAGCAGAGATCCAGGGGTTGGCAATGAGCAGTTCTTC. Protein product: CATSRDPGVGNEQFF.

The chain combines TRBV5-1 with TRBJ2-5; weak D call: TRBD1 (6 bases). With 8 bases removed from V and 1 base from J, the gap between germline ends came to 15 bases. CDR1 SGHRS and CDR2 YFSETQ come from the germline V gene. The CDR3 has 14 residues. In DNA form, the CDR3 reads TGCGCCAGTAGCAGTGGACAGCCCCAAGAGACCCAGTACTTC. It translates to CASSSGQPQETQYF.